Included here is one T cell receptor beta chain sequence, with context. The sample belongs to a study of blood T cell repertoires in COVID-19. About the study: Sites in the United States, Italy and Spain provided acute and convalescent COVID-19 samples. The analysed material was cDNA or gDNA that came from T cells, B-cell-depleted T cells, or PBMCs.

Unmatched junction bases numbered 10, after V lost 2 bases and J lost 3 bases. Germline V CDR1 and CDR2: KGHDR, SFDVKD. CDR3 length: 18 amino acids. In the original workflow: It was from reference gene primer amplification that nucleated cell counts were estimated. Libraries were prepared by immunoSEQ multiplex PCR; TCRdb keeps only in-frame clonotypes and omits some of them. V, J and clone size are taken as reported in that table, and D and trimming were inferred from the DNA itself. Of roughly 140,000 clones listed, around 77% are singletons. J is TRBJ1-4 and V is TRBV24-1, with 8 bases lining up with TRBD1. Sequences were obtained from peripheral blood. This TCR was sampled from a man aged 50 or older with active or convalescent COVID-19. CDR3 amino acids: CATSDSYGQGEANEKLFF. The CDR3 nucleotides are TGTGCCACCAGTGATTCCTATGGACAGGGCGAGGCTAATGAAAAACTGTTTTTT.